Here is one T cell receptor (beta chain) with its context. Its antigen remains unknown. V was pared by 5 bases and J by 3 bases, with 16 bases between. From germline, CDR1 is MDHEN and CDR2 SYDVKM. The CDR3 contains 15 residues. A multiplex PCR was run with 60 Vbeta primers and 13 Jbeta primers. Measured with immunoSEQ multiplex PCR; TCRdb has only the in-frame clones, and not every one. The sample includes around 180,000 clones, 80% of them seen just once. The data derive from a study of cytomegalovirus exposure and HLA in healthy donors. Study summary: Within the Caucasian-associated ancestry cluster were roughly 81% of the 398 genotyped donors.

Study-level findings and limits: Previous analysis showed most TCR beta V segments were productive about 90% or about 30% of the time.

Sequenced: PBMCs. The clonotype was recovered from a man aged 30 to 39 in good health and CMV-seropositive. This sequence joins TRBV28 and TRBJ1-1; D is possibly TRBD1 (6 bases). CDR3 sequence (DNA): TGTGCCAGCAGTCGCCCAGGGGAATTTGACACTGAAGCTTTCTTT. This codes for CASSRPGEFDTEAFF.